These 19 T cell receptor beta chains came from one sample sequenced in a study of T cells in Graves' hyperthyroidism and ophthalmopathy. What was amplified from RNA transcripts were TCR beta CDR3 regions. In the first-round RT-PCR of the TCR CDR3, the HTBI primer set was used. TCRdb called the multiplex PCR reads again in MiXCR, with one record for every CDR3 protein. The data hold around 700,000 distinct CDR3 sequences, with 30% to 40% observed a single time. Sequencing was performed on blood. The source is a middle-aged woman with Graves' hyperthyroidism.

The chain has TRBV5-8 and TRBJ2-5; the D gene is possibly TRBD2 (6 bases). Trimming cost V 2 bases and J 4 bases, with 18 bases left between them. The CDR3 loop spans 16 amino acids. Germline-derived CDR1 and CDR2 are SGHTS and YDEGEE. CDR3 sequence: CASSFGGTLGVETQYF. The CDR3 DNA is TGTGCCAGCAGCTTCGGAGGGACCTTGGGTGTAGAGACCCAGTACTTC.

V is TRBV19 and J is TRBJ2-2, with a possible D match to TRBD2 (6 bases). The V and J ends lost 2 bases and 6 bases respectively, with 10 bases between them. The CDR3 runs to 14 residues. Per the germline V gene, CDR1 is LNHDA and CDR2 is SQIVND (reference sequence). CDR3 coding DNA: TGTGCCAGTAGTATATCGGGACTCCCCGGGGAGCTGTTTTTT. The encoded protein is CASSISGLPGELFF.

CDR3 region: CAWSSPRSVSGTEAFF. CDR3 coding DNA: TGTGCCTGGAGCTCCCCCCGTTCGGTTTCGGGCACTGAAGCTTTCTTT. V is TRBV30 and J is TRBJ1-1; D is undetermined. This CDR3 has 16 residues. CDR1 and CDR2 from the germline V gene are GTSNPN and SVGIG (reference sequence). V was shortened by 3 bases and J by 4 bases, with 21 bases between the two germline ends.

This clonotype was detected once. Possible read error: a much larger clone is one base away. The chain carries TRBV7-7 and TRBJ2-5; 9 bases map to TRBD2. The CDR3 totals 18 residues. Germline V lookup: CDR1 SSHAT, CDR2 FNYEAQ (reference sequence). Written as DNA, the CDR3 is TGTGCTAGCAGCCCTTCCCCACCAGTGGCGGGAGGGCGAGAGACCCAGTACTTC. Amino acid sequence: CASSPSPPVAGGRETQYF.

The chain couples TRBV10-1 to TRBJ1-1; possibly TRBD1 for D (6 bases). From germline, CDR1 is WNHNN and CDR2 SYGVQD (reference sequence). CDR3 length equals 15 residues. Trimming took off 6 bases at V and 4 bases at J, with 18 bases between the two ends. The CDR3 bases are TGCGCCAGCAGGAAGAGATCTGTCAGGGGCACTGAAGCTTTCTTT. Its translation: CASRKRSVRGTEAFF.

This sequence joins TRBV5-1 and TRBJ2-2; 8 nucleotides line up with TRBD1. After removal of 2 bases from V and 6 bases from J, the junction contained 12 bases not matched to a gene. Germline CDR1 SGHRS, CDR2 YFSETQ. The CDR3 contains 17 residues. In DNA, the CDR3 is TGCGCCAGCAGCTTAAACGGACAGGGCGGCTTTCCCGGGGAGCTGTTTTTT. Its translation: CASSLNGQGGFPGELFF.

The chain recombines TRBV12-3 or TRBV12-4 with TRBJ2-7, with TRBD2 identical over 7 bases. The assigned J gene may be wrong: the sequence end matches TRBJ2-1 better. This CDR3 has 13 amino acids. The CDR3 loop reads CASSAPGGNEQFF. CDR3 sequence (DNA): TGTGCCAGCAGCGCGCCGGGGGGCAATGAGCAGTTCTTC.

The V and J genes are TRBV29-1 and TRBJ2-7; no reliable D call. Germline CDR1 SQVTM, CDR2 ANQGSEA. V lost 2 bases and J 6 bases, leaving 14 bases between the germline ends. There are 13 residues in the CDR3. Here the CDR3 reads CSVEPPGFGEQYF. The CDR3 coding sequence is TGCAGCGTTGAACCGCCGGGTTTTGGCGAGCAGTACTTC.

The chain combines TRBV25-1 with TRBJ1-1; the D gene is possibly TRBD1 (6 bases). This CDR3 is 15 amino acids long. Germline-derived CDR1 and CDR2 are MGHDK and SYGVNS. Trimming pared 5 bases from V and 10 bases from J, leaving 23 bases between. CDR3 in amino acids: CASSLSQGSGRAAFF. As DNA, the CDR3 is TGTGCCAGCAGTTTAAGCCAGGGGTCAGGGCGGGCAGCTTTCTTT.

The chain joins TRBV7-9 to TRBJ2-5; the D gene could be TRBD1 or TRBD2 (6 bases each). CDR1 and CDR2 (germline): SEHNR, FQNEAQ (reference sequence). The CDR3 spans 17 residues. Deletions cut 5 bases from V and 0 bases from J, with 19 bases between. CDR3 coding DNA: TGTGCCAGCAGCCCGGGGGCCCGAGAGGGGTACCAAGAGACCCAGTACTTC. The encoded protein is CASSPGAREGYQETQYF.

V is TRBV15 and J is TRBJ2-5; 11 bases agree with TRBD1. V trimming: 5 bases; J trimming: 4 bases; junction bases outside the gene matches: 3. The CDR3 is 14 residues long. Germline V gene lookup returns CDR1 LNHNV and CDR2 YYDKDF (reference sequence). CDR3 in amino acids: CATSRGTGGETQYF. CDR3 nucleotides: TGTGCCACCAGCCGCGGGACAGGGGGAGAGACCCAGTACTTC.

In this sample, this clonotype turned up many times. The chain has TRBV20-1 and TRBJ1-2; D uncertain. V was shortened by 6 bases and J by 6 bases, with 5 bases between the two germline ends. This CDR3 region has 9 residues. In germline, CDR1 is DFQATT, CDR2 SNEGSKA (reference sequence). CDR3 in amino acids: CSAPNGYTF. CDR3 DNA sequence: TGCAGTGCCCCAAATGGCTACACCTTC.

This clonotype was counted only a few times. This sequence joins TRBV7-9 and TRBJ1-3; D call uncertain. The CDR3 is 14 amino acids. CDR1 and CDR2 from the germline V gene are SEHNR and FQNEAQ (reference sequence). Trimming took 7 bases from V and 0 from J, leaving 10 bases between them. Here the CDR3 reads CASNGGTSGNTIYF. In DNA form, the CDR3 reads TGTGCCAGCAACGGCGGAACCTCTGGAAACACCATATATTTT.

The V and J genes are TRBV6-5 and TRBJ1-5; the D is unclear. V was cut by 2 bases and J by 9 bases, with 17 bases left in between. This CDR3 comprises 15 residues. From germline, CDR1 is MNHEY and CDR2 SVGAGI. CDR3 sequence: CASSYDGYLSWPQHF. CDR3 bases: TGTGCCAGCAGTTACGATGGTTATTTATCTTGGCCCCAGCATTTT.

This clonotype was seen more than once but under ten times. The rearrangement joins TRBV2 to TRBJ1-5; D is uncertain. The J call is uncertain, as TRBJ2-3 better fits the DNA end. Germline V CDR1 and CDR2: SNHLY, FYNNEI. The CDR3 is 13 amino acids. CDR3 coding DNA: TGTGCCAGCAGTGAATCGGAGAGAAGGGCGCAGTATTTT. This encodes CASSESERRAQYF.

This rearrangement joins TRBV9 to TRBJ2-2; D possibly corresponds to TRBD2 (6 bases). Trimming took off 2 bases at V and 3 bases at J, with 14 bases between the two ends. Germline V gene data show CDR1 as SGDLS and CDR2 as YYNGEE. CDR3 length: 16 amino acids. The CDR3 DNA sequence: TGTGCCAGCAGCGTGGAGACTAGTTTTCACACCGGGGAGCTGTTTTTT. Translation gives CASSVETSFHTGELFF.

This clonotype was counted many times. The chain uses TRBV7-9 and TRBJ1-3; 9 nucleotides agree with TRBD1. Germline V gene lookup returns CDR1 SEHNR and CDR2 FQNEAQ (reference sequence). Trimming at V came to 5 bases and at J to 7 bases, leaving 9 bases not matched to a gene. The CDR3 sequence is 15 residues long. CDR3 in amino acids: CASSPTGTGRNTIYF. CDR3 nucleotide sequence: TGTGCCAGCAGCCCCACCGGGACAGGGAGGAACACCATATATTTT. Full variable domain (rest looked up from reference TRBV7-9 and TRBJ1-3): DTGVSQNPRHKITKRGQNVTFRCDPISEHNRLYWYRQTLGQGPEFLTYFQNEAQLEKSRLLSDRFSAERPKGSFSTLEIQRTEQGDSAMYLCASSPTGTGRNTIYFGEGSWLTVV.

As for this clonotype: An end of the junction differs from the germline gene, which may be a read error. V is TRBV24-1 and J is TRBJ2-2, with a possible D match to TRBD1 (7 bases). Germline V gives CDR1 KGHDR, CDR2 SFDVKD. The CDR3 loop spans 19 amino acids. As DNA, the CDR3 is TGTGCCACCAGTGATTTGAGTAGTGGAGGGGGCGAGAACACCGGGGGGCTGTTTTTT. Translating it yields CATSDLSSGGGENTGGLFF.

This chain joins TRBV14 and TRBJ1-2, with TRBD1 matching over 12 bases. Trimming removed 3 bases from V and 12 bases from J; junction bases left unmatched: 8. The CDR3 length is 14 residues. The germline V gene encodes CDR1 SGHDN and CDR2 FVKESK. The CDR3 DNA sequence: TGTGCCAGCAGCCACAGTCCCGGGACAGGGGGCAACACCTTC. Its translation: CASSHSPGTGGNTF.